The source of this TCR beta chain is a study of shared clonotypes between healthy human individuals. CD8 cells regarded as naive lacked CD45RO, were positively chosen for CCR7, and omitted terminally differentiated effector memory CD45RA+ cells. Adults of Caucasian background living in Nashville, Tennessee made up all donors. Here immunoSEQ multiplex PCR was the method, and the copy in TCRdb shows in-frame clones only, minus some. The sample carries roughly 810,000 clones, 90% to 98% recorded once. V shed 6 bases and J shed 3 bases, with 15 bases lying between them. CDR3 length equals 15 residues. The germline V gene has CDR1 MNHEY and CDR2 SMNVEV (reference sequence).

The V and J genes are TRBV27 and TRBJ2-1; no clear D gene. The TCR originated in a man in his thirties or forties in good health. Specimen: naive CD8+ T cells sorted from blood. The CDR3: CASSTQQPHYNEQFF. CDR3 DNA sequence: TGTGCCAGCAGCACCCAGCAACCTCACTACAATGAGCAGTTCTTC.